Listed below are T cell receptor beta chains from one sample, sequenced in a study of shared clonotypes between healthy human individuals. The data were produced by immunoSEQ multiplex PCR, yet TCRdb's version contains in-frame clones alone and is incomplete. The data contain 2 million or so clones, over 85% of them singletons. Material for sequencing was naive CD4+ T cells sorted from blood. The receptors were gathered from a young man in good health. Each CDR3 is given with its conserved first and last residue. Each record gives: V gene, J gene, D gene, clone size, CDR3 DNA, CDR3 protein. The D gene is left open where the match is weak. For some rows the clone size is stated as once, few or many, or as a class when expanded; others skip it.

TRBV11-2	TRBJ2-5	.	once	TGTGCCAGCAGCCCGGGGCTAGTGGGCCAAGAGACCCAGTACTTC	CASSPGLVGQETQYF
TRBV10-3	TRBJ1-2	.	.	TGTGCCATCAGTGATGGCCTTAACTATGGCTACACCTTC	CAISDGLNYGYTF
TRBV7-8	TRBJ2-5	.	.	TGTGCCAGCGGGCAAGAGACCCAGTACTTC	CASGQETQYF
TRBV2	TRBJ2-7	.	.	TGTGCCAGCAGTGTTGCAGCCCACGAGCAGTACTTC	CASSVAAHEQYF
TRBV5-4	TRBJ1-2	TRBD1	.	TGTGCCAGCAGCTTTCCCCAGGGGGCTAGAGGCTACACCTTC	CASSFPQGARGYTF
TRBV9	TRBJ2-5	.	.	TGTGCCAGCAGCGTGGGAGGAGGAGCAGAGACCCAGTACTTC	CASSVGGGAETQYF
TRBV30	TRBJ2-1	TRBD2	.	TGTGCCTCAACCGGGCTAGCGGGCAACAATGAGCAGTTCTTC	CASTGLAGNNEQFF
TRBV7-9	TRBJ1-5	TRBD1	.	TGTGCCAGCAGCCCTGGACAGGGGGAAGCGCCCCAGCATTTT	CASSPGQGEAPQHF
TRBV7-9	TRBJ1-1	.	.	TGTGCCAGCAGACTTAACCAGGTGAGCACTGAAGCTTTCTTT	CASRLNQVSTEAFF
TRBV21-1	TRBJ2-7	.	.	TGTGCCAGCAGAAGGGGGGTAGCGCAAACCTACGAGCAGTACTTC	CASRRGVAQTYEQYF
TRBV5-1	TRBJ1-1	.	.	TGCGCCAGCAGCTGGGGACCGGGGAACACTGAAGCTTTCTTT	CASSWGPGNTEAFF